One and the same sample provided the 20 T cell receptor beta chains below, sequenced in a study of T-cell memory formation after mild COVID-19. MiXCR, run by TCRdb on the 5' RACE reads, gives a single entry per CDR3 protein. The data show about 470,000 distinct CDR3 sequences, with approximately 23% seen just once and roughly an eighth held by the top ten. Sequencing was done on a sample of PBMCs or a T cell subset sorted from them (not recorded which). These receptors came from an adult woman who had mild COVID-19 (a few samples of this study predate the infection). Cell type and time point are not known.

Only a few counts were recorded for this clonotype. The CDR3 loop reads CASSYSTAGDSPLHF. The DNA of the CDR3 is TGTGCCAGCAGTTACTCGACGGCAGGGGATTCACCCCTCCACTTT. The chain is built from TRBV6-6 and TRBJ1-6; D is perhaps TRBD1 (6 bases). V shed 0 bases and J shed 8 bases, with 11 bases lying between them. Germline V lookup: CDR1 MNHNY, CDR2 SVGAGI (reference sequence). The CDR3 length is 15 residues.

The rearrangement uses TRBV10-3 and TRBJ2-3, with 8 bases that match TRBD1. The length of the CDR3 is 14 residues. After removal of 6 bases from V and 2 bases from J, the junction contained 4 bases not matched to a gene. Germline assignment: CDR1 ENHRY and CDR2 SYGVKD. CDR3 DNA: TGTGCCATCAGGGCGACAGGGGCCACAGATACGCAGTATTTT. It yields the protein CAIRATGATDTQYF.

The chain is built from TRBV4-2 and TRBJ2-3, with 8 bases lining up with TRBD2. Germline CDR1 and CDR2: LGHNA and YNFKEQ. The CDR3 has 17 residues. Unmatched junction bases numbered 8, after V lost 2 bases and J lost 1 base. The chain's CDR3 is CASSQTGKGLGTDTQYF. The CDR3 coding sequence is TGTGCCAGCAGCCAAACAGGGAAGGGACTAGGCACAGATACGCAGTATTTT.

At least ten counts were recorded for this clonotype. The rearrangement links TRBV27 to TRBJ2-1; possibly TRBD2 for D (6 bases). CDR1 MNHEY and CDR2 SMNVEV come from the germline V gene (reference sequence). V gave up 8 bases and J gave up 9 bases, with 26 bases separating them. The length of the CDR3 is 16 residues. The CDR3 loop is CASRPRPGWEAGEQFF. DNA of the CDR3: TGTGCCAGCCGTCCCCGGCCGGGGTGGGAGGCGGGTGAGCAGTTCTTC.

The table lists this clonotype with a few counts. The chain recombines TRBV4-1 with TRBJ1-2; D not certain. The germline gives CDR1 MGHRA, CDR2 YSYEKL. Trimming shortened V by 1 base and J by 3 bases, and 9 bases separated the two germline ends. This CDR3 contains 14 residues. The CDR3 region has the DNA TGCGCCAGCAGCCAAGCGGCAGGCGACTATGGCTACACCTTC. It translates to CASSQAAGDYGYTF.

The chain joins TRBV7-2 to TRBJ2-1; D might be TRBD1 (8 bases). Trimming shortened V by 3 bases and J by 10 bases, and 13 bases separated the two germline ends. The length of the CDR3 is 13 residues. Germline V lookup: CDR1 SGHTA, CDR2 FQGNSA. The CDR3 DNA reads TGTGCCAGCAGCTTCACAGGGGGGGTCGAGCAGTTCTTC. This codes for CASSFTGGVEQFF. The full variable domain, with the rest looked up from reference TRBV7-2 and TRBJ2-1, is GAGVSQSPSNKVTEKGKDVELRCDPISGHTALYWYRQSLGQGLEFLIYFQGNSAPDKSGLPSDRFSAERTGGSVSTLTIQRTQQEDSAVYLCASSFTGGVEQFFGPGTRLTVL.

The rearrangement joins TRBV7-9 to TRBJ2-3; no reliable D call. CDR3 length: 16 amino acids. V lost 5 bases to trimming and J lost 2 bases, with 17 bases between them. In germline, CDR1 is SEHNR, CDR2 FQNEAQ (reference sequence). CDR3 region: CASSPTLPETTDTQYF. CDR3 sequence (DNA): TGTGCCAGCAGCCCCACCCTACCCGAAACCACAGATACGCAGTATTTT.

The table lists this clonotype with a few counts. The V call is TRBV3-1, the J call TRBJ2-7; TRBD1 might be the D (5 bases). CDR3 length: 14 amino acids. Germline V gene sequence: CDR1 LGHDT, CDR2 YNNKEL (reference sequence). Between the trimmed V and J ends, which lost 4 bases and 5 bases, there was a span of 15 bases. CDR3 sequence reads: CASSPNKGRDEQYF. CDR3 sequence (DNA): TGTGCCAGCAGCCCCAATAAGGGGCGCGACGAGCAGTACTTC.

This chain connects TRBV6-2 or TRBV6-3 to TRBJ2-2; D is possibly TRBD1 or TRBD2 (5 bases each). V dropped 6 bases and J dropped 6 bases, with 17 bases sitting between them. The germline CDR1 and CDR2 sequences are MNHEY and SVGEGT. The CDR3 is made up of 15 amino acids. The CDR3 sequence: CASRWDLLFSGELFF. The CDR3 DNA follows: TGTGCCAGCAGATGGGACCTACTCTTCTCCGGGGAGCTGTTTTTT.

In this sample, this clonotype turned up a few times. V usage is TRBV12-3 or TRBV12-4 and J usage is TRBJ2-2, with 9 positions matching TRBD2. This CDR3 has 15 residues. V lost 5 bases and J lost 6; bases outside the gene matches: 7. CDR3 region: CASSISGSLAGELFF. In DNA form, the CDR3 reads TGTGCCAGCAGTATTAGCGGGAGTTTGGCCGGGGAGCTGTTTTTT.

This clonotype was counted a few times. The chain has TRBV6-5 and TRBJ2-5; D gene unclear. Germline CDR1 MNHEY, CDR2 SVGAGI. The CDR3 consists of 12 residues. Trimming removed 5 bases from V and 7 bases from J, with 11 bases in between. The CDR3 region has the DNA TGTGCCAGCAGTCAAGGGCACGGGACCCAGTACTTC. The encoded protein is CASSQGHGTQYF.

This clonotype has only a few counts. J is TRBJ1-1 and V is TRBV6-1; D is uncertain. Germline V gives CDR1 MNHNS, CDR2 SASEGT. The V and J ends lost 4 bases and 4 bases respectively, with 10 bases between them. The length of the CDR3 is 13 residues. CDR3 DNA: TGTGCCAGCAGTGGGACTGTACGCACTGAAGCTTTCTTT. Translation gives CASSGTVRTEAFF.

Here the CDR3 reads CASSLAGAKNIQYF. The CDR3 DNA is TGTGCCAGCAGTTTAGCGGGAGCCAAAAACATTCAGTACTTC. This chain joins TRBV2 and TRBJ2-4; 7 bases fit TRBD2. V was pared by 5 bases and J by 0 bases, with 1 base of the junction left unmatched. CDR3 length equals 14 residues. Germline V gives CDR1 SNHLY, CDR2 FYNNEI.

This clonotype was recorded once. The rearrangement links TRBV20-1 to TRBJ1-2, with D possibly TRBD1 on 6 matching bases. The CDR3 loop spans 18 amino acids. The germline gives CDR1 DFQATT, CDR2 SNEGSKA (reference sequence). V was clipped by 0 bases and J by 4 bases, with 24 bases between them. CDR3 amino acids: CSAREGAARGLPFYGYTF. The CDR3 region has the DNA TGCAGTGCTAGAGAGGGGGCGGCCAGGGGACTTCCTTTCTATGGCTACACCTTC.

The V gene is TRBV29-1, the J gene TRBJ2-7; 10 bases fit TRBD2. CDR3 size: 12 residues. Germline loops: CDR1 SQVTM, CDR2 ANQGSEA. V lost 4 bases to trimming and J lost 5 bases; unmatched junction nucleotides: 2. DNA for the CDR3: TGCAGCGTTGGAGCGGGAGGGCACGAGCAGTACTTC. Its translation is CSVGAGGHEQYF.

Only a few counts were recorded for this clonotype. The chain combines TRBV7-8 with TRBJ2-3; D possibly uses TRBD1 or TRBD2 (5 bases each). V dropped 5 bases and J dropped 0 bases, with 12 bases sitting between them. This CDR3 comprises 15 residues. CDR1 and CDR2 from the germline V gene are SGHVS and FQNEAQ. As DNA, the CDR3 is TGTGCCAGCAGCAAAGGGACGGTTAGCACAGATACGCAGTATTTT. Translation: CASSKGTVSTDTQYF.

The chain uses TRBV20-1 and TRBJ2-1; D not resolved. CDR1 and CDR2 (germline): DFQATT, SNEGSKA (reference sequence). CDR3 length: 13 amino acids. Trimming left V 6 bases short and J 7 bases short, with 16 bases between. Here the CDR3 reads CSAFARTPNEQFF. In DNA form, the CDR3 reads TGCAGTGCCTTCGCTAGGACCCCTAATGAGCAGTTCTTC.

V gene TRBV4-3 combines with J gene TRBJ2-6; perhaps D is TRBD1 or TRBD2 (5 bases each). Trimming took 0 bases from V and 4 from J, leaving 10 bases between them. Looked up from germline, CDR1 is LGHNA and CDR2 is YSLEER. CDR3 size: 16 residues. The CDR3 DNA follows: TGCGCCAGCAGCCAAGATTGGGGGACCGGGGCCAACGTCCTGACTTTC. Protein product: CASSQDWGTGANVLTF.

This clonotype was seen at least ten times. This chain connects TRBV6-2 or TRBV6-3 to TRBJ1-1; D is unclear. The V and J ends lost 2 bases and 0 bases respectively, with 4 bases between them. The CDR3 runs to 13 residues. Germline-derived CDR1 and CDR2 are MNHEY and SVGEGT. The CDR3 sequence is CASSYRMNTEAFF. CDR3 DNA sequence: TGTGCCAGCAGTTACAGAATGAACACTGAAGCTTTCTTT.

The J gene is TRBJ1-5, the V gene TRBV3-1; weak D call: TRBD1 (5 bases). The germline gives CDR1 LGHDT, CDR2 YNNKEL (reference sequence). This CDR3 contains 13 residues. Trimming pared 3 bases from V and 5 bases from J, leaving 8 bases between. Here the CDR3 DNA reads TGTGCCAGCAGCCAGCAACAGGATCAGCCCCAGCATTTT. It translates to CASSQQQDQPQHF.